Below, one T cell receptor beta chain is given with its context. Its antigen is as yet unknown. A junction end diverges from the germline sequence, so it may reflect a read error. TCR beta VDJ combinations and CDR3 sequences were profiled from genomic DNA. TCRdb re-derived calls from the reads in MiXCR, one entry per CDR3 protein. The repertoire holds 200,000 or so distinct CDR3 sequences, about 64% seen once, with around 46% in the top ten. The sample originates from a study of CD8+CD57+ T cells in acquired aplastic anemia. Study-level information: The sorted CD4+ and CD8+ cells yielded an average approximately 3.3 ug of DNA. Study-wide findings and caveats: CD8+ Simpson's diversity did not differ significantly between patients and controls. Found in both controls and patients were around 30 CD8+ CDR3 sequences.

The length of the CDR3 is 16 residues. In germline, CDR1 is SGHTA, CDR2 FQGNSA. The TCR originated in a human donor with severe aplastic anemia or a healthy control (not recorded which). J is TRBJ2-5 and V is TRBV7-2; TRBD2 is a possible D gene (6 bases). Sequencing used sorted CD4+, CD8+, or CD8+CD57+ T cells (not recorded which) from PBMCs. The CDR3 DNA reads as TGCGCCAGCAGCTTCTGGCGGGGACCCTATCAAGAGACCCAGTACTTC. Its translation is CASSFWRGPYQETQYF.